These 17 T cell receptor beta chains came from one sample sequenced in a study of response to subunit inactivated influenza vaccine. TCRdb reprocessed the RT-PCR reads via MiXCR and lists one record per CDR3 protein. The data hold roughly 630,000 distinct CDR3 sequences, with 12% to 15% observed a single time. The sequences come from PBMCs from blood, collected around 14 days before vaccination. The origin of the receptors is a man aged 45-60 years who received an inactivated influenza vaccine.

The sample holds a few counts of this clonotype. CDR3 loop: CASSPRLAGPPYEQYF. CDR3 nucleotide sequence: TGTGCCAGCAGCCCCCGACTAGCGGGCCCTCCCTACGAGCAGTACTTC. The chain couples TRBV3-1 to TRBJ2-7; 10 bases line up with TRBD2. The germline CDR1 and CDR2 sequences are LGHDT and YNNKEL (reference sequence). The trim removed 4 bases at V and 2 bases at J, leaving 8 bases unmatched. CDR3 size: 16 residues.

The CDR3 loop reads CASSLVLLAAQETQYF. Written as DNA, the CDR3 is TGTGCCAGCAGCTTAGTCCTCCTAGCGGCCCAAGAGACCCAGTACTTC. The chain has TRBV7-2 and TRBJ2-5, with 7 bases fitting TRBD2. Germline V gene sequence: CDR1 SGHTA, CDR2 FQGNSA. The trim removed 1 base at V and 1 base at J, leaving 6 bases unmatched. The CDR3 extends over 16 amino acids. The full variable domain, with the rest looked up from reference TRBV7-2 and TRBJ2-5, is GAGVSQSPSNKVTEKGKDVELRCDPISGHTALYWYRQSLGQGLEFLIYFQGNSAPDKSGLPSDRFSAERTGGSVSTLTIQRTQQEDSAVYLCASSLVLLAAQETQYFGPGTRLLVL.

This clonotype was counted between two and nine times. This chain uses TRBV29-1 with TRBJ2-2; possibly TRBD2 for D (6 bases). This CDR3 comprises 14 residues. Trimming left V 5 bases short and J 0 bases short, with 10 bases between. Per the germline V gene, CDR1 is SQVTM and CDR2 is ANQGSEA. CDR3: CSVLRRANTGELFF. CDR3 DNA: TGCAGCGTTTTGCGGAGGGCGAACACCGGGGAGCTGTTTTTT.

The chain couples TRBV5-1 to TRBJ2-1; D call uncertain. This CDR3 contains 16 residues. CDR1 SGHRS and CDR2 YFSETQ come from the germline V gene. V gave up 0 bases and J gave up 1 base, with 11 bases separating them. CDR3 in amino acids: CASSLESAVSYNEQFF. CDR3 in DNA: TGCGCCAGCAGCTTGGAGTCGGCAGTATCCTACAATGAGCAGTTCTTC.

The chain employs TRBV4-1 and TRBJ2-7, with a possible D match to TRBD2 (5 bases). This CDR3 is 11 amino acids long. Trimming shortened V by 3 bases and J by 6 bases, and 6 bases separated the two germline ends. The germline gives CDR1 MGHRA, CDR2 YSYEKL. CDR3 in amino acids: CASSQGSEQYF. The CDR3 bases are TGCGCCAGCAGCCAGGGGAGCGAGCAGTACTTC.

This clonotype was observed a handful of times. The rearrangement uses TRBV29-1 and TRBJ1-1; possible D gene TRBD1, 5 bases. The CDR3 length is 13 residues. Trimming cost V 6 bases and J 0 bases, with 11 bases left between them. Germline loops: CDR1 SQVTM, CDR2 ANQGSEA. CDR3 loop: CSVDRQMNTEAFF. CDR3 nucleotide sequence: TGCAGCGTCGACCGACAGATGAACACTGAAGCTTTCTTT.

The rearrangement links TRBV2 to TRBJ2-2; D gene unclear. Germline V lookup: CDR1 SNHLY, CDR2 FYNNEI. V dropped 4 bases and J dropped 3 bases, with 9 bases sitting between them. The CDR3 sequence is 14 residues long. As DNA, the CDR3 is TGTGCCAGCAGTGGAGAGAGTTACACCGGGGAGCTGTTTTTT. Protein sequence: CASSGESYTGELFF. The full variable domain, rest sourced from reference TRBV2 and TRBJ2-2, is EPEVTQTPSHQVTQMGQEVILRCVPISNHLYFYWYRQILGQKVEFLVSFYNNEISEKSEIFDDQFSVERPDGSNFTLKIRSTKLEDSAMYFCASSGESYTGELFFGEGSRLTVL.

The chain joins TRBV10-3 to TRBJ1-2, with 7 bases identical to TRBD1. The CDR3 covers 12 residues. The V gene's germline CDR1 is ENHRY and CDR2 SYGVKD. Unmatched junction bases numbered 9, after V lost 6 bases and J lost 11 bases. The CDR3 nucleotides are TGTGCCATCAGGAGGACAGGAGACCTTTACACCTTC. Protein sequence: CAIRRTGDLYTF.

The rearrangement joins TRBV6-1 to TRBJ2-3; 8 nucleotides agree with TRBD2. The CDR3 consists of 14 residues. The junction had 6 bases not matched to a gene; V was cut back by 8 bases and J by 2 bases. Germline CDR1 is MNHNS and CDR2 is SASEGT. CDR3 bases: TGTGCCAGCTCTATGGGACTAGACACAGATACGCAGTATTTT. Its translation: CASSMGLDTDTQYF.

This clonotype was recorded many times. CDR3 nucleotides: TGTGCCAGCAGTCCTGGGACTCCCGCGGCCAACTACGAGCAGTACTTC. Amino acids: CASSPGTPAANYEQYF. The chain links TRBV12-3 or TRBV12-4 to TRBJ2-7, with D perhaps matching TRBD2 (6 bases). V gave up 5 bases and J gave up 3 bases, with 20 bases separating them. The CDR3 length is 16 residues.

The chain links TRBV21-1 to TRBJ2-5; the table's D gene call, TRBD1, was not cross checked with the DNA. TRBV21-1 is a pseudogene segment. CDR3 length: 9 amino acids. The DNA of the CDR3 is TGTGAGGGGGGGAGGCCCCAGTACTTC. Translation gives CEGGRPQYF.

There are a few counts of this clonotype. This rearrangement joins TRBV20-1 to TRBJ2-5; 8 bases agree with TRBD2. The CDR3 runs to 15 residues. Trimming took 6 bases from V and 2 from J; bases not matched to a gene: 11. The germline CDR1 and CDR2 sequences are DFQATT and SNEGSKA (reference sequence). CDR3 sequence (DNA): TGCAGTGCGGAAAAGGCGGTAGCGGGACAAGAGACCCAGTACTTC. Translation gives CSAEKAVAGQETQYF.

This chain uses TRBV27 with TRBJ1-1, with a weak D call TRBD1 (5 bases). Germline loops: CDR1 MNHEY, CDR2 SMNVEV (reference sequence). The CDR3 extends over 13 amino acids. V dropped 4 bases and J dropped 4 bases, with 10 bases sitting between them. The DNA for the CDR3 is TGTGCCAGCAGTTGGGGGGAGGCCACTGAAGCTTTCTTT. This sequence encodes CASSWGEATEAFF.

This sequence joins TRBV2 and TRBJ1-5, with D hard to call. Germline V CDR1 and CDR2: SNHLY, FYNNEI. CDR3 size: 14 residues. Trimming removed 6 bases at V and 0 bases at J, with 9 bases between. CDR3 coding DNA: TGTGCCAGCAGACAGATGAATAGCAATCAGCCCCAGCATTTT. It is translated as CASRQMNSNQPQHF.

V and J are TRBV4-3 and TRBJ2-3; D call uncertain. Germline V gene lookup returns CDR1 LGHNA and CDR2 YSLEER. V lost 0 bases and J 0 bases, leaving 10 bases between the germline ends. The CDR3 is 16 amino acids. CDR3 residues: CASSQDRRDSTDTQYF. The CDR3 nucleotides are TGCGCCAGCAGCCAAGACCGCAGAGATAGCACAGATACGCAGTATTTT.

There are many counts of this clonotype. The chain uses TRBV4-2 and TRBJ2-1; D is unclear. V lost 5 bases and J lost 7, with 9 bases in between. The V gene's germline CDR1 is LGHNA and CDR2 YNFKEQ. This CDR3 has 12 amino acids. Here the CDR3 reads CASSATGNEQFF. As DNA, the CDR3 is TGTGCCAGCAGCGCCACCGGGAATGAGCAGTTCTTC.

This clonotype was counted between two and nine times. The V call is TRBV28, the J call TRBJ2-7; TRBD2 might be the D (7 bases). The CDR3 sequence is 17 residues long. Germline V gene sequence: CDR1 MDHEN, CDR2 SYDVKM. The V and J ends lost 3 bases and 5 bases respectively, with 23 bases between them. In DNA, the CDR3 is TGTGCCAGCAGTTTTAACGTTTTTGGGGGGGCGTTCGACGAGCAGTACTTC. It codes for CASSFNVFGGAFDEQYF.